Below are 17 T cell receptor beta chains sequenced from a single sample in a study of blood T cells in healthy people across ages. Sample-barcoded 5' priming and a J-beta primer mix drove a second PCR of roughly 7 to 11 cycles. Each CDR3 protein gets one entry after TCRdb re-called the 5' RACE reads with MiXCR. Among 1,800,000 or so distinct CDR3 sequences listed, about two fifths were seen once. Sequencing was carried out using blood. These receptors were taken from a human donor in good health.

The chain employs TRBV11-2 and TRBJ2-5, with 14 bases lining up with TRBD2. The CDR3 runs to 21 residues. V lost 4 bases, J lost 4 bases, and 20 bases stayed unmatched. Germline V gives CDR1 SGHAT, CDR2 FQNNGV. The CDR3 protein is CASSSVRTGLAGGPAAETQYF. CDR3 sequence (DNA): TGTGCCAGCAGCTCCGTTCGGACAGGACTAGCGGGGGGCCCGGCGGCAGAGACCCAGTACTTC.

This clonotype has more than one count but fewer than ten. This chain uses TRBV28 with TRBJ1-1; possibly TRBD1 for D (5 bases). The CDR3 is 11 amino acids. In germline, CDR1 is MDHEN, CDR2 SYDVKM. Between the trimmed V and J ends, which lost 7 bases and 8 bases, there was a span of 11 bases. In DNA form, the CDR3 reads TGTGCCAGCACCCTGGGGCAGGAAGCTTTCTTT. Protein product: CASTLGQEAFF.

The sample holds a few counts of this clonotype. The germline gene is not matched at one end of the junction; a read error may be the cause. DNA for the CDR3: TGTGCCAGCAGGGAATCGGGGAGCTCCTACAATGAGCAGTTCTTC. Its protein product is CASRESGSSYNEQFF. This chain joins TRBV25-1 and TRBJ2-1, with TRBD2 as a possible D gene (5 bases). Germline V lookup: CDR1 MGHDK, CDR2 SYGVNS. The CDR3 spans 15 residues.

This clonotype has just a few counts. V and J are TRBV24-1 and TRBJ2-3, with D uncertain. From germline, CDR1 is KGHDR and CDR2 SFDVKD. Trimming cost V 0 bases and J 3 bases, with 15 bases left between them. This CDR3 has 17 amino acids. DNA of the CDR3: TGTGCCACCAGTGATTTGCAAGGTCCAGGTCCGACAGATACGCAGTATTTT. This gives the protein CATSDLQGPGPTDTQYF.

The chain uses TRBV5-1 and TRBJ1-6; D not resolved. The germline V gene has CDR1 SGHRS and CDR2 YFSETQ. CDR3 length equals 12 residues. V was shortened by 5 bases and J by 7 bases, with 7 bases between the two germline ends. The CDR3 bases are TGCGCCAGCAGAACTGAGAATTCACCCCTCCACTTT. Protein product: CASRTENSPLHF.

This clonotype was seen more than once but under ten times. The chain employs TRBV20-1 and TRBJ1-5, with 7 bases that match TRBD1. Trimming removed 6 bases from V and 2 bases from J; junction bases left unmatched: 4. CDR1 is DFQATT, CDR2 SNEGSKA, per germline (reference sequence). CDR3 length equals 13 residues. CDR3 protein: CSANRGGNQPQHF. The CDR3, as DNA: TGCAGTGCGAACAGGGGAGGCAATCAGCCCCAGCATTTT.

Worth noting for this clonotype: Germline and junction disagree at one end, which may indicate a read error. The rearrangement uses TRBV6-2 or TRBV6-3 and TRBJ2-1; D is unclear. CDR1 is MNHEY and CDR2 is SVGEGT in the germline V gene. CDR3 length equals 11 residues. The CDR3 bases are TGTGCCAGCATTTACGGTGCTGAGCAGTTCTTC. Protein product: CASIYGAEQFF.

V usage is TRBV20-1 and J usage is TRBJ2-7; 7 bases fit TRBD2. Germline values: CDR1 DFQATT, CDR2 SNEGSKA (reference sequence). The CDR3 runs 14 residues. Trimming removed 4 bases from V and 0 bases from J; junction bases left unmatched: 6. The CDR3 DNA follows: TGCAGTGCTACCGGCAGGACTAGCTCCTACGAGCAGTACTTC. This translates into CSATGRTSSYEQYF.

This clonotype was observed a handful of times. The V gene is TRBV2, the J gene TRBJ2-7, with TRBD2 matching 7 bases. Germline values: CDR1 SNHLY, CDR2 FYNNEI. The trim removed 3 bases at V and 2 bases at J, leaving 4 bases unmatched. This CDR3 contains 14 residues. CDR3 DNA sequence: TGTGCCAGCAGTGAGGGAGGGGTCGCCTACGAGCAGTACTTC. Its translation is CASSEGGVAYEQYF.

This clonotype was counted a few times. The gene calls are TRBV18 and TRBJ1-2; weak D call: TRBD1 (6 bases). CDR3 size: 14 residues. The germline V and J ends were trimmed by 6 bases and 2 bases, with 13 bases remaining between them. Germline lookup yields CDR1 KGHSH and CDR2 LQKENI. The CDR3 coding sequence is TGTGCCAGCTCGTCAGGGGTATTCAACTATGGCTACACCTTC. Its protein is CASSSGVFNYGYTF.

This chain joins TRBV12-5 and TRBJ2-7, with 10 bases fitting TRBD2. Trimming at V came to 3 bases and at J to 7 bases, leaving 12 bases not matched to a gene. Germline CDR1 LGHNT, CDR2 FRNRAP. This CDR3 is 16 amino acids long. The CDR3 loop is CASGFLLAGELNEQYF. The CDR3 DNA follows: TGTGCTAGTGGTTTTCTCCTAGCGGGGGAACTCAATGAGCAGTACTTC.

This clonotype was observed a handful of times. This chain links TRBV5-5 with TRBJ2-5; a weak D match, TRBD1 (6 bases). CDR3 length: 13 amino acids. Trimming pared 4 bases from V and 2 bases from J, leaving 9 bases between. Per the germline V gene, CDR1 is SGHKS and CDR2 is YYEKEE (reference sequence). CDR3 protein: CASSGQSQETQYF. For the CDR3, the DNA is TGTGCCAGCAGCGGACAGAGTCAAGAGACCCAGTACTTC.

V and J are TRBV7-2 and TRBJ1-1; TRBD1 agrees at 9 bases. This CDR3 comprises 15 residues. Germline loops: CDR1 SGHTA, CDR2 FQGNSA. Germline trimming cut 5 bases from V and 4 bases from J; bases unmatched to any gene: 8. The CDR3 nucleotides read TGTGCCAGCAGCACCTTAGGACAGGGGTTCACTGAAGCTTTCTTT. Translated, it gives CASSTLGQGFTEAFF.

In its sample, this clonotype was seen a few times. The chain links TRBV6-5 to TRBJ1-4; 12 bases map to TRBD1. The J segment lost 0 bases and the V segment lost 2 bases, leaving 4 bases of the junction unmatched. Germline CDR1 MNHEY, CDR2 SVGAGI. CDR3 length equals 18 residues. CDR3 residues: CASSYTGQGAATNEKLFF. CDR3 sequence (DNA): TGTGCCAGCAGTTACACGGGACAGGGGGCTGCAACTAATGAAAAACTGTTTTTT.

This sequence joins TRBV4-3 and TRBJ2-7; perhaps TRBD2 as D (5 bases). The CDR3 extends over 18 amino acids. V lost 0 bases, J lost 3 bases, and 21 bases lay in between. Per germline, CDR1 LGHNA and CDR2 YSLEER. The CDR3: CASSQDWVRPGSGYEQYF. The CDR3 DNA follows: TGCGCCAGCAGCCAAGATTGGGTACGGCCGGGGTCTGGCTACGAGCAGTACTTC.

The J gene is TRBJ2-7, the V gene TRBV18; D may be TRBD1 (6 bases). The J call is uncertain, as TRBJ2-5 better fits the DNA end. The CDR3 runs 17 residues. From germline, CDR1 is KGHSH and CDR2 LQKENI. This CDR3 reads CASSPPDQGLPQETQYF. Written as DNA, the CDR3 is TGTGCCAGCTCACCACCTGATCAGGGGTTACCACAAGAGACCCAGTACTTC.

The J gene is TRBJ2-4, the V gene TRBV28; either TRBD1 or TRBD2 may fit D (5 bases each). The DNA end is a closer match to TRBJ2-5, so the J assignment may be wrong. The germline CDR1 and CDR2 sequences are MDHEN and SYDVKM. This CDR3 comprises 15 residues. CDR3 region: CASSLDMGVQETQYF. The CDR3 nucleotides read TGTGCCAGCAGTTTGGACATGGGGGTGCAAGAGACCCAGTACTTC.